This TCR beta chain was found in a study of blood T cell repertoires in COVID-19. Across the whole study: PBMCs, B-cell-depleted T cells, or T cells were the source of the cDNA or gDNA that made up the material.

This table comes from immunoSEQ multiplex PCR, and its TCRdb copy is limited to in-frame clones, with some not included. This sample has some 58,000 clones; around 83% occur once, and the top ten carry 10%. CDR1 MNHEY and CDR2 SVGEGT come from the germline V gene. V lost 4 bases to trimming and J lost 8 bases, with 12 bases between them. CDR3 length: 13 amino acids. The clonotype comes from a man aged 45-60 years with COVID-19, enrolled during active disease. This chain connects TRBV6-2 or TRBV6-3 to TRBJ2-1; a weak D match, TRBD2 (6 bases). The source material was peripheral blood. This CDR3 reads CASSFGRKDEQFF. DNA for the CDR3: TGTGCCAGCAGTTTTGGGAGGAAGGATGAGCAGTTCTTC.